The 13 T cell receptor beta chains below were found in one sample sequenced in a study of T cell changes during pregnancy in multiple sclerosis. The protocol was immunoSEQ multiplex PCR, while the TCRdb copy is restricted to in-frame clones and leaves out a portion. The sample has 40,000 to 60,000 clones; 80% to 95% are singletons. Source: peripheral blood, taken after pregnancy. The receptors come from a female donor with multiple sclerosis, enrolled in a pregnancy study.

The chain recombines TRBV7-2 with TRBJ1-2, with a tentative D call TRBD1 (6 bases). Germline CDR1 SGHTA, CDR2 FQGNSA. V lost 0 bases and J lost 8, with 13 bases in between. This CDR3 region has 14 residues. CDR3 sequence: CASSLAQGPGGYTF. The CDR3 coding sequence is TGTGCCAGCAGCTTAGCGCAGGGGCCTGGGGGCTACACCTTC.

The chain recombines TRBV4-3 with TRBJ1-1; 8 bases align to TRBD1. The CDR3 length is 14 residues. Germline values: CDR1 LGHNA, CDR2 YSLEER. The trim removed 4 bases at V and 5 bases at J, leaving 6 bases unmatched. The CDR3 bases are TGCGCCAGCAGCCGACAGGGGCAAGGGACTGAAGCTTTCTTT. It encodes CASSRQGQGTEAFF.

This sequence joins TRBV5-1 and TRBJ2-1, with D tentatively TRBD2 (6 bases). The CDR3 spans 13 residues. CDR1 is SGHRS, CDR2 YFSETQ, per germline. The V end was cut by 4 bases, the J end by 9 bases, with 14 bases between. The DNA for the CDR3 is TGCGCCAGCAGCCAACCGGGGGTTGGTGAGCAGTTCTTC. Its protein product is CASSQPGVGEQFF.

The chain combines TRBV9 with TRBJ2-5; tentatively, D is TRBD2 (6 bases). V was cut by 0 bases and J by 1 base, with 7 bases left in between. This CDR3 spans 14 amino acids. Germline-derived CDR1 and CDR2 are SGDLS and YYNGEE. This CDR3 is CASSVVGGQETQYF. The CDR3 nucleotides read TGTGCCAGCAGCGTAGTGGGGGGCCAAGAGACCCAGTACTTC.

This sequence joins TRBV9 and TRBJ2-7, with 8 bases matching TRBD1. This CDR3 contains 13 residues. Looked up from germline, CDR1 is SGDLS and CDR2 is YYNGEE. V lost 6 bases and J lost 4; bases outside the gene matches: 6. CDR3 nucleotides: TGTGCCAGCAACAGGGGGGACCTGTACGAGCAGTACTTC. It is translated as CASNRGDLYEQYF.

J is TRBJ1-5 and V is TRBV19; TRBD1 is a possible D gene (5 bases). V was trimmed by 5 bases and J by 4 bases, leaving 12 bases between them. The germline CDR1 and CDR2 sequences are LNHDA and SQIVND (reference sequence). The CDR3 has 14 amino acids. The DNA for the CDR3 is TGTGCCAGTAGTCCAGGACATCCTAATCAGCCCCAGCATTTT. Protein: CASSPGHPNQPQHF.

The CDR3 loop is CASSLLTGSPGGYGYTF. The CDR3 DNA follows: TGTGCCAGCAGCCTCCTCACAGGTTCTCCCGGGGGTTATGGCTACACCTTC. V and J are TRBV11-3 and TRBJ1-2, with D perhaps TRBD1 (5 bases). The CDR3 length is 17 residues. Trimming cost V 5 bases and J 5 bases, with 24 bases left between them. The germline CDR1 and CDR2 sequences are SGHNT and YENEEA.

V and J are TRBV12-5 and TRBJ2-1; 8 bases agree with TRBD2. Trimming cost V 5 bases and J 0 bases; bases outside gene matches: 6. The CDR3 extends over 16 amino acids. Germline V gene data show CDR1 as LGHNT and CDR2 as FRNRAP. The DNA for the CDR3 is TGTGCTAGTGGTCCCTCGGGGGGGGGCTCCTACAATGAGCAGTTCTTC. This translates into CASGPSGGGSYNEQFF. The full variable domain, rest sourced from reference TRBV12-5 and TRBJ2-1, is DARVTQTPRHKVTEMGQEVTMRCQPILGHNTVFWYRQTMMQGLELLAYFRNRAPLDDSGMPKDRFSAEMPDATLATLKIQPSEPRDSAVYFCASGPSGGGSYNEQFFGPGTRLTVL.

The chain links TRBV7-2 to TRBJ2-3; 7 bases are a match to TRBD2. V dropped 1 base and J dropped 4; count of bases not matched to a gene: 5. Germline loops: CDR1 SGHTA, CDR2 FQGNSA. The length of the CDR3 is 15 residues. The CDR3 bases are TGTGCCAGCAGCTTAGACGGGGGAGGGTCAGATACGCAGTATTTT. This gives the protein CASSLDGGGSDTQYF.

The CDR3 bases are TGTGCCAGCAGTTACCAAGACAGTGAAGCTTTCTTT. Its translation: CASSYQDSEAFF. The chain combines TRBV6-6 with TRBJ1-1; D is perhaps TRBD1 (5 bases). This CDR3 has 12 residues. The V and J ends lost 2 bases and 7 bases respectively, with 8 bases between them. CDR1 is MNHNY and CDR2 is SVGAGI in the germline V gene (reference sequence).

The V call is TRBV9, the J call TRBJ1-5, with D maybe TRBD1 (5 bases). V shed 0 bases and J shed 0 bases, with 10 bases lying between them. The CDR3 contains 16 residues. The germline CDR1 and CDR2 sequences are SGDLS and YYNGEE. CDR3: CASSVGWGDSNQPQHF. The DNA of the CDR3 is TGTGCCAGCAGCGTAGGGTGGGGGGATAGCAATCAGCCCCAGCATTTT.

The V call is TRBV28, the J call TRBJ2-3; possibly TRBD2 for D (6 bases). The CDR3 spans 17 residues. Germline V gene sequence: CDR1 MDHEN, CDR2 SYDVKM. The ends were cut back, 0 bases at V and 1 base at J, with 14 bases in the middle. The CDR3 DNA reads as TGTGCCAGCAGTTTATGGCGGGGTGACGGCGGCACAGATACGCAGTATTTT. It is translated as CASSLWRGDGGTDTQYF.

The chain carries TRBV6-5 and TRBJ2-7; 7 bases agree with TRBD1. Germline CDR1 is MNHEY and CDR2 is SVGAGI. V was pared by 2 bases and J by 3 bases, with 7 bases of the junction left unmatched. The CDR3 runs 15 residues. This chain's CDR3 is CASSYPDREGYEQYF. The DNA of the CDR3 is TGTGCCAGCAGTTACCCCGACAGGGAAGGCTACGAGCAGTACTTC.